Presented here are 29 T cell receptor beta chains from one specimen sequenced in a study of beta chain features in type 1 diabetes (dated by TCRdb to the late 2010s). The method was the immunoSEQ multiplex PCR assay. The entire amount of isolated RNA was reverse transcribed using the High Capacity cDNA Reverse Transcription Kit, so the sequenced TCRB transcripts were expressed ones. TCRdb holds this immuneACCESS table with in-frame rearrangements only. Some clones are missing; in checked studies, unresolved V genes explain under half, and the rest has no known cause. For this sample the table gives around 500,000 clones, of which about an eighth were detected only once. Jointly, the top ten make up over 0.035% of the sample. The specimen was naive CD4+ T cells from blood. This sample's cell subset or site label indicates: true naive CD4+ T cells. The receptors were gathered from a young woman in good health.

This clone appeared a few times. The chain uses TRBV7-6 and TRBJ2-1; D is ambiguous. The CDR3 consists of 11 residues. With 3 bases removed from V and 6 bases from J, the gap between germline ends came to 3 bases. Germline V lookup: CDR1 SGHVS, CDR2 FNYEAQ. CDR3 DNA: TGTGCCAGCAGCTTTAGCAATGAGCAGTTCTTC. This encodes CASSFSNEQFF. Together with reference TRBV7-6 and TRBJ2-1, the CDR3 gives the full variable domain: GAGVSQSPRYKVTKRGQDVALRCDPISGHVSLYWYRQALGQGPEFLTYFNYEAQQDKSGLPNDRFSAERPEGSISTLTIQRTEQRDSAMYRCASSFSNEQFFGPGTRLTVL.

This clone came up a few times. V usage is TRBV29-1 and J usage is TRBJ2-6; a possible D gene is TRBD2 (5 bases). Trimming cost V 4 bases and J 1 base, with 11 bases left between them. From germline, CDR1 is SQVTM and CDR2 ANQGSEA. This CDR3 has 15 amino acids. The CDR3 DNA is TGCAGCGTTGTTGCGGGTGCGTCTGGGGCCAACGTCCTGACTTTC. Translating gives CSVVAGASGANVLTF.

This chain joins TRBV27 and TRBJ1-1; D possibly corresponds to TRBD1 (5 bases). The CDR3 covers 14 residues. Germline loops: CDR1 MNHEY, CDR2 SMNVEV (reference sequence). With 5 bases removed from V and 6 bases from J, the gap between germline ends came to 16 bases. The CDR3 sequence: CASSKGRVGSEAFF. In DNA form, the CDR3 reads TGTGCCAGCAGTAAGGGCAGGGTAGGGTCTGAAGCTTTCTTT.

The chain combines TRBV4-2 with TRBJ2-1; D gene unclear. The V end was cut by 2 bases, the J end by 3 bases, with 5 bases between. The CDR3 is 13 amino acids. Germline V CDR1 and CDR2: LGHNA, YNFKEQ. In DNA form, the CDR3 reads TGTGCCAGCAGCCAATGGGTCTACAATGAGCAGTTCTTC. Residues: CASSQWVYNEQFF.

V gene TRBV10-2 combines with J gene TRBJ2-3; D is perhaps TRBD2 (6 bases). The CDR3 is 14 amino acids. CDR1 is WSHSY and CDR2 is SAAADI in the germline V gene. V shed 5 bases and J shed 5 bases, with 14 bases lying between them. The CDR3 region has the DNA TGCGCCAGCAGTTTGACGGGAGCGGGAGATACGCAGTATTTT. Translated: CASSLTGAGDTQYF.

This clone has just a few counts. CDR3 bases: TGTGCCAGCAGCCAGCGGTACAATGAGCAGTTCTTC. Translation: CASSQRYNEQFF. V gene TRBV6-5 combines with J gene TRBJ2-1, with D possibly matching TRBD2 (5 bases). In germline, CDR1 is MNHEY, CDR2 SVGAGI. The germline V and J ends were trimmed by 6 bases and 4 bases, with 7 bases remaining between them. This CDR3 has 12 amino acids.

J is TRBJ2-3 and V is TRBV18; D perhaps matches TRBD2 (7 bases). CDR3 length equals 15 residues. Germline V gene sequence: CDR1 KGHSH, CDR2 LQKENI. V was clipped by 4 bases and J by 2 bases, with 13 bases between them. The CDR3 sequence: CASSLNGGLTDTQYF. CDR3 DNA sequence: TGTGCCAGCTCACTCAACGGGGGGCTCACAGATACGCAGTATTTT.

This clone showed up just a few times. CDR3 sequence reads: CASTGTTVTQYF. The CDR3 nucleotides read TGTGCCAGCACCGGCACGACGGTTACCCAGTACTTC. The chain links TRBV7-2 to TRBJ2-5; D remains ambiguous. The V gene's germline CDR1 is SGHTA and CDR2 FQGNSA. CDR3 length equals 12 residues. The V end lost 7 bases, the J end lost 8 bases, and 14 bases lay between the germline ends.

This chain's CDR3 is CASSFGLAGDNEQFF. The CDR3 DNA is TGCGCCAGCAGCTTTGGGCTAGCGGGAGACAATGAGCAGTTCTTC. The chain carries TRBV5-1 and TRBJ2-1; 10 bases are shared with TRBD2. This CDR3 is 15 amino acids long. CDR1 and CDR2 (germline): SGHRS, YFSETQ. V was pared by 2 bases and J by 5 bases, with 4 bases of the junction left unmatched.

This chain links TRBV5-1 with TRBJ1-2; 12 nucleotides agree with TRBD1. V dropped 4 bases and J dropped 7; count of bases not matched to a gene: 14. The length of the CDR3 is 17 residues. Per the germline V gene, CDR1 is SGHRS and CDR2 is YFSETQ. CDR3 in DNA: TGCGCCAGCAGCCCGGAGATGGGACAGGGGGCGCCGGGTGGCTACACCTTC. Its protein product is CASSPEMGQGAPGGYTF.

Only a few counts were recorded for this clone. CDR3 loop: CASSAGQHNSPLHF. CDR3 DNA: TGTGCCAGCAGTGCGGGACAGCATAATTCACCCCTCCACTTT. The chain recombines TRBV6-1 with TRBJ1-6; 7 bases are shared with TRBD1. V lost 4 bases to trimming and J lost 5 bases; unmatched junction nucleotides: 2. This CDR3 has 14 residues. The germline V gene has CDR1 MNHNS and CDR2 SASEGT.

This clone was seen a handful of times. This chain joins TRBV11-2 and TRBJ2-5; D not resolved. The germline CDR1 and CDR2 sequences are SGHAT and FQNNGV. Trimming stripped 4 bases from V and 3 bases from J, with 9 bases between. There are 13 residues in the CDR3. CDR3 DNA: TGTGCCAGCAGCTATTTGACGGAAGAGACCCAGTACTTC. Translated: CASSYLTEETQYF.

This clone was seen more than once but under ten times. The V call is TRBV9, the J call TRBJ2-1, with 7 bases matching TRBD2. Germline V CDR1 and CDR2: SGDLS, YYNGEE. The ends lost 4 bases at V and 6 bases at J; junction bases unmatched: 7. This CDR3 spans 14 amino acids. CDR3 DNA sequence: TGTGCCAGCAGCCACCGGGACTACGGCAATGAGCAGTTCTTC. This gives the protein CASSHRDYGNEQFF.

V gene TRBV7-2 combines with J gene TRBJ2-4, with D perhaps assigned TRBD1 or TRBD2 (5 bases each). The CDR3 has 16 amino acids. V lost 2 bases to trimming and J lost 2 bases, with 13 bases between them. Germline CDR1 is SGHTA and CDR2 is FQGNSA. CDR3 amino acids: CASSLRPGPSKNIQYF. The CDR3, as DNA: TGTGCCAGCAGCTTAAGACCGGGGCCCTCCAAAAACATTCAGTACTTC.

This clone came up a few times. CDR3 sequence (DNA): TGTGCCAGCAGTGCACAGTCAGCTAATGAGCAGTTCTTC. Its protein is CASSAQSANEQFF. The chain employs TRBV2 and TRBJ2-1; D uncertain. This CDR3 comprises 13 residues. CDR1 is SNHLY and CDR2 is FYNNEI in the germline V gene. Trimming removed 4 bases from V and 7 bases from J, with 11 bases in between.

The chain joins TRBV2 to TRBJ2-7; TRBD1 matches 10 bases. From germline, CDR1 is SNHLY and CDR2 FYNNEI. Trimming removed 3 bases from V and 5 bases from J; junction bases left unmatched: 4. The length of the CDR3 is 14 residues. CDR3 sequence (DNA): TGTGCCAGCAGTGATGGGACAGGGGTCCACGAGCAGTACTTC. This codes for CASSDGTGVHEQYF.

This clone was recorded a few times. The chain recombines TRBV29-1 with TRBJ2-2; 7 nucleotides agree with TRBD1. The CDR3 totals 17 residues. CDR1 and CDR2 from the germline V gene are SQVTM and ANQGSEA. V trimming: 1 base; J trimming: 1 base; junction bases outside the gene matches: 9. The DNA for the CDR3 is TGCAGCGTTGAAGGTGGGACAGACGGCATGAACACCGGGGAGCTGTTTTTT. It is translated as CSVEGGTDGMNTGELFF.

In its sample, this clone was seen a few times. The chain joins TRBV5-6 to TRBJ2-1; D tentatively reads TRBD1 or TRBD2 (6 bases each). Germline CDR1 is SGHDT and CDR2 is YYEEEE. Between the trimmed V and J ends, which lost 4 bases and 3 bases, there was a span of 14 bases. This CDR3 is 15 amino acids long. The chain's CDR3 is CASSRGQGIYNEQFF. The CDR3 DNA reads as TGTGCCAGCAGCCGGGGGCAGGGGATCTACAATGAGCAGTTCTTC.

In its sample, this clone was seen a few times. The chain carries TRBV25-1 and TRBJ1-5, with 7 bases aligning to TRBD1. V trimming: 4 bases; J trimming: 5 bases; junction bases outside the gene matches: 5. This CDR3 is 14 amino acids long. Germline V gene data show CDR1 as MGHDK and CDR2 as SYGVNS. CDR3 region: CASSVGQSYQPQHF. Here the CDR3 DNA reads TGTGCCAGCAGTGTGGGACAGTCCTATCAGCCCCAGCATTTT.

The table lists this clone with a few counts. V and J are TRBV9 and TRBJ2-1; D unclear. The CDR3 spans 14 residues. Germline V gene sequence: CDR1 SGDLS, CDR2 YYNGEE. V lost 0 bases to trimming and J lost 8 bases, with 12 bases between them. CDR3: CASSVAHRWDEQFF. The DNA for the CDR3 is TGTGCCAGCAGCGTAGCCCATCGATGGGATGAGCAGTTCTTC.

This clone occurred a few times. The V gene is TRBV7-9, the J gene TRBJ1-1; D is possibly TRBD1 (5 bases). The CDR3 is made up of 12 amino acids. CDR1 and CDR2 (germline): SEHNR, FQNEAQ (reference sequence). V dropped 5 bases and J dropped 8 bases, with 12 bases sitting between them. The CDR3 spells CASSRGTPEAFF. CDR3 nucleotide sequence: TGTGCCAGCAGCCGCGGGACCCCCGAAGCTTTCTTT.

This clone was detected a few times. The chain joins TRBV18 to TRBJ2-5, with D unresolved. The germline V gene encodes CDR1 KGHSH and CDR2 LQKENI. With 6 bases removed from V and 3 bases from J, the gap between germline ends came to 14 bases. This CDR3 is 14 amino acids long. Here the CDR3 reads CASSPQRPKETQYF. CDR3 DNA: TGTGCCAGCTCCCCTCAACGCCCAAAAGAGACCCAGTACTTC.

This clone was detected a few times. The V gene is TRBV7-2, the J gene TRBJ2-1; 8 bases match TRBD1. In germline, CDR1 is SGHTA, CDR2 FQGNSA. The V and J ends lost 4 bases and 2 bases, in that order; junction bases with no gene match: 4. The CDR3 totals 15 residues. The CDR3 loop reads CASSSGQGAYNEQFF. The CDR3 region has the DNA TGTGCCAGCAGCTCCGGACAGGGTGCCTACAATGAGCAGTTCTTC. Full variable domain (outside the CDR3, taken from reference TRBV7-2 and TRBJ2-1): GAGVSQSPSNKVTEKGKDVELRCDPISGHTALYWYRQSLGQGLEFLIYFQGNSAPDKSGLPSDRFSAERTGGSVSTLTIQRTQQEDSAVYLCASSSGQGAYNEQFFGPGTRLTVL.

The V gene is TRBV11-3, the J gene TRBJ2-3; 7 bases are shared with TRBD2. The CDR3 consists of 13 residues. V shed 5 bases, J shed 1 base, and the junction held 0 bases outside the gene matches. The germline gives CDR1 SGHNT, CDR2 YENEEA. The CDR3 sequence is CASSAGGTDTQYF. DNA for the CDR3: TGTGCCAGCAGCGCGGGGGGCACAGATACGCAGTATTTT.

The V and J genes are TRBV4-1 and TRBJ1-4, with 7 bases matching TRBD1. The germline V gene has CDR1 MGHRA and CDR2 YSYEKL. V lost 4 bases and J lost 5; bases outside the gene matches: 10. The CDR3 length is 16 residues. The CDR3 coding sequence is TGCGCCAGCAGCCGGGACAGCTGGGGTCCCAATGAAAAACTGTTTTTT. Residues: CASSRDSWGPNEKLFF.

The DNA of the CDR3 is TGCAGCGTTGGCGGACCTGAGGGGGGACAGGTCGAAAAACTGTTTTTT. Its translation is CSVGGPEGGQVEKLFF. The chain uses TRBV29-1 and TRBJ1-4; 8 bases are shared with TRBD1. The CDR3 is 16 amino acids. The junction had 15 bases not matched to a gene; V was cut back by 4 bases and J by 8 bases. The germline gives CDR1 SQVTM, CDR2 ANQGSEA.

This rearrangement joins TRBV7-3 to TRBJ2-1; TRBD1 agrees at 7 bases. The CDR3 runs to 15 residues. The junction had 6 bases not matched to a gene; V was cut back by 1 base and J by 6 bases. Germline lookup yields CDR1 SGHTA and CDR2 FQGTGA. The CDR3 DNA follows: TGTGCCAGCAGCTTAAGGTCAGGGGGTTCCAATGAGCAGTTCTTC. Amino acid sequence: CASSLRSGGSNEQFF.

This clone was observed a handful of times. J is TRBJ2-5 and V is TRBV19; D possibly corresponds to TRBD2 (6 bases). Trimming removed 2 bases from V and 5 bases from J, with 12 bases in between. The CDR3 spans 14 residues. The germline V gene has CDR1 LNHDA and CDR2 SQIVND (reference sequence). DNA of the CDR3: TGTGCCAGTAGTATATTCGCAGGAGGGGAGACCCAGTACTTC. It translates to CASSIFAGGETQYF.

Of note for this clone: The same CDR3 is also encoded by other DNA sequences in this sample. The genes are TRBV6-5 and TRBJ1-3; D possibly corresponds to TRBD1 (5 bases). CDR3 length: 14 amino acids. Trimming took off 2 bases at V and 1 base at J, with 6 bases between the two ends. The germline gives CDR1 MNHEY, CDR2 SVGAGI. CDR3 DNA sequence: TGTGCCAGCAGTTACGGGGGATCTGGAAACACCATATATTTT. Amino acid sequence: CASSYGGSGNTIYF.